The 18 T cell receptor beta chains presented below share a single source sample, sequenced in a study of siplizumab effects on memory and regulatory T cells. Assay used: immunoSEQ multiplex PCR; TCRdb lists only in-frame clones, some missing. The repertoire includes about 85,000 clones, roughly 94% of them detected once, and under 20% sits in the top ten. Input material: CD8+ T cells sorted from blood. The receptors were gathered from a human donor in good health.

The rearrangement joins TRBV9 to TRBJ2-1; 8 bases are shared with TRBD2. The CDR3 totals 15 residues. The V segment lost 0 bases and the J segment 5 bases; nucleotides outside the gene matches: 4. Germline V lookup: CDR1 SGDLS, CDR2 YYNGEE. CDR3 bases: TGTGCCAGCAGCGTAGCGGCGGGAGGAGACAATGAGCAGTTCTTC. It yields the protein CASSVAAGGDNEQFF. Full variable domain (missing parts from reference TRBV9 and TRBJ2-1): DSGVTQTPKHLITATGQRVTLRCSPRSGDLSVYWYQQSLDQGLQFLIQYYNGEERAKGNILERFSAQQFPDLHSELNLSSLELGDSALYFCASSVAAGGDNEQFFGPGTRLTVL.

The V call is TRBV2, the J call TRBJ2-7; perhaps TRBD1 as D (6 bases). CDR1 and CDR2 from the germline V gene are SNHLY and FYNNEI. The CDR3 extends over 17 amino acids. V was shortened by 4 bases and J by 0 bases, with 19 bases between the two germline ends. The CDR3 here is CASSGDDRLVSSYEQYF. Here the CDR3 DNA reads TGTGCCAGCAGTGGAGATGACAGGCTAGTTAGCTCCTACGAGCAGTACTTC.

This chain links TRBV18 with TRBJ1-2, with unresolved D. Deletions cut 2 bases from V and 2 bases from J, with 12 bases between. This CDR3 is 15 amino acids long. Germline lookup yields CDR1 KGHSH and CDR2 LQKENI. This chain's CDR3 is CASSPIFFRNYGYTF. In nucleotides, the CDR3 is TGTGCCAGCTCACCAATATTCTTCCGAAACTATGGCTACACCTTC.

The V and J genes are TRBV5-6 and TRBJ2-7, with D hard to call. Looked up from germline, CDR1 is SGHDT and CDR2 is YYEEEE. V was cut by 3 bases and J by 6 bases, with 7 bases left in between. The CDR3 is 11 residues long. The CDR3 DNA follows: TGTGCCAGCAGCTCCCCCCGCGAGCAGTACTTC. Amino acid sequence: CASSSPREQYF.

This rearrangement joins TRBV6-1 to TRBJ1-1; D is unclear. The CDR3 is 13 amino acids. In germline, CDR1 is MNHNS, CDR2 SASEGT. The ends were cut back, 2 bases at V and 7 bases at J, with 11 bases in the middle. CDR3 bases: TGTGCCAGCAGTGAATTCGGTGTCTATGAAGCTTTCTTT. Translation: CASSEFGVYEAFF.

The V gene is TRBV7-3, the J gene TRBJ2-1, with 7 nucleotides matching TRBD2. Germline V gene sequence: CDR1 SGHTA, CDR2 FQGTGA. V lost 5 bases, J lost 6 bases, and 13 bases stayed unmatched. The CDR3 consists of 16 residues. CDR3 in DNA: TGTGCCAGCAGCCCCACAGGCGGGAGAAACGTCAATGAGCAGTTCTTC. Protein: CASSPTGGRNVNEQFF.

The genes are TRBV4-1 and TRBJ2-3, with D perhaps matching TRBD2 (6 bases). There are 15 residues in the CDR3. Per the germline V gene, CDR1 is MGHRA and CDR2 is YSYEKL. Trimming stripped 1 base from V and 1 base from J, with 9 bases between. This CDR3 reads CASSQVSGGTDTQYF. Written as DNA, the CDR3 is TGCGCCAGCAGCCAAGTTAGCGGAGGCACAGATACGCAGTATTTT.

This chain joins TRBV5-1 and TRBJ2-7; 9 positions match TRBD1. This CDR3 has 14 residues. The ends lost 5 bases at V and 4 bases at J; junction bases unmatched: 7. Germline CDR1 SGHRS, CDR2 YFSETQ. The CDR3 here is CASRDGDREYEQYF. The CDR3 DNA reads TGCGCCAGCAGGGATGGGGACAGGGAATACGAGCAGTACTTC.

This chain's CDR3 is CASSQELAGSDDTQYF. The CDR3 DNA sequence: TGTGCCAGCAGCCAAGAACTAGCGGGGAGTGATGATACGCAGTATTTT. The chain links TRBV14 to TRBJ2-3; 10 bases fit TRBD2. J gave up 6 bases and V 0 bases, and 6 bases lay outside the gene matches. Germline loops: CDR1 SGHDN, CDR2 FVKESK. CDR3 size: 16 residues.

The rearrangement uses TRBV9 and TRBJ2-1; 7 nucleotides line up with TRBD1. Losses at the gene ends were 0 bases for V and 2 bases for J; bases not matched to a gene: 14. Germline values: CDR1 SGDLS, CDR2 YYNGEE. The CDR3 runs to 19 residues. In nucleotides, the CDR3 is TGTGCCAGCAGCGTAGACCCGGCGAGACAGGGAACGACCTACAATGAGCAGTTCTTC. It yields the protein CASSVDPARQGTTYNEQFF.

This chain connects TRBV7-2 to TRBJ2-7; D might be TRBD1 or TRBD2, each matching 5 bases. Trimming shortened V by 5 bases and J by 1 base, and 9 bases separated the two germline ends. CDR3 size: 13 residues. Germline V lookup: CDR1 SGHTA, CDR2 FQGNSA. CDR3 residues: CASSEGPSYEQYF. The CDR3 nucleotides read TGTGCCAGCAGCGAGGGACCGTCCTACGAGCAGTACTTC.

The CDR3 DNA follows: TGCGCCAGCAGCTTGGCGTACTACAATGAGCAGTTCTTC. Amino acid sequence: CASSLAYYNEQFF. This chain uses TRBV5-1 with TRBJ2-1; unclear D gene. Germline lookup yields CDR1 SGHRS and CDR2 YFSETQ. Between the trimmed V and J ends, which lost 0 bases and 3 bases, there was a span of 4 bases. The CDR3 runs 13 residues.

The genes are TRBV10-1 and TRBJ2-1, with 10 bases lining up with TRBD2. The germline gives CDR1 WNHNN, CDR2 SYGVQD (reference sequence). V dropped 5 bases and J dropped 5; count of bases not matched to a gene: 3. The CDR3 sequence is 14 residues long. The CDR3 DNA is TGCGCCAGCAGTAGGACTAGCGGAGACAATGAGCAGTTCTTC. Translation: CASSRTSGDNEQFF.

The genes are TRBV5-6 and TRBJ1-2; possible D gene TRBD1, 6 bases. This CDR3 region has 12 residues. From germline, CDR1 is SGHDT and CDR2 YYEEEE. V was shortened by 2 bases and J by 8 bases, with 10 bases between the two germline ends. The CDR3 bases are TGTGCCAGCAGCTTTGGGGGGCAAGGCTACACCTTC. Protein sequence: CASSFGGQGYTF.

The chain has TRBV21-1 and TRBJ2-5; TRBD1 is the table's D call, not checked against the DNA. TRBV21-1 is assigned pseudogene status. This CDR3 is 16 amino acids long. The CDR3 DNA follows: TGTGCCAGCAGCGTTTTTCCGGTAGGGGTCGGGGAGACCCAGTACTTC. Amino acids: CASSVFPVGVGETQYF.

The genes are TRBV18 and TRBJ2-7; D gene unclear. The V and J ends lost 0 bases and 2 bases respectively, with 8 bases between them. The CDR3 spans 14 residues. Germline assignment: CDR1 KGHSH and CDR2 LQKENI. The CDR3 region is CASSPPSTPYEQYF. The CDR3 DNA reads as TGTGCCAGCTCACCACCTAGCACCCCCTACGAGCAGTACTTC.

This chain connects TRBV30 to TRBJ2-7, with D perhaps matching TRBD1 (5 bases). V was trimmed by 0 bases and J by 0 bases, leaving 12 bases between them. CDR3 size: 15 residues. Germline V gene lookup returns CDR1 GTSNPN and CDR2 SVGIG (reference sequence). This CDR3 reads CAWSVPAGNSYEQYF. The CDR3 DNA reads TGTGCCTGGAGTGTACCGGCAGGGAACTCCTACGAGCAGTACTTC.

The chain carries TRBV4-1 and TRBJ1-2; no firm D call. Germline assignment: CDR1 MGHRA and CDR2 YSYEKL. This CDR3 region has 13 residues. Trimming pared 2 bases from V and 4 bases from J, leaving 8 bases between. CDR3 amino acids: CASSQTEGYGYTF. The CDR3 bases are TGCGCCAGCAGCCAAACGGAGGGCTATGGCTACACCTTC.